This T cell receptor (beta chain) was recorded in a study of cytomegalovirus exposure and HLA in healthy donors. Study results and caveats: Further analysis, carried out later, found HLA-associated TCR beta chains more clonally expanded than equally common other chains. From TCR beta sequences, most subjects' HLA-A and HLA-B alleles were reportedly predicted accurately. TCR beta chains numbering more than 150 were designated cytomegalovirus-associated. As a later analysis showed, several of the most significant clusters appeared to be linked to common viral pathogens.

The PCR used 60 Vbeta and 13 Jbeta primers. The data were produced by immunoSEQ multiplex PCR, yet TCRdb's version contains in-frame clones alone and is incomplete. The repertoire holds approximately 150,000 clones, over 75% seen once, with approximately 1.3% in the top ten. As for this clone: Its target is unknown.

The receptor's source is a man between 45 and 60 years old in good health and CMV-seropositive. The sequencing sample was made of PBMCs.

CDR3 sequence: CASSRQGQGGYTF. In nucleotides, the CDR3 is TGCGCCAGCAGCCGACAAGGTCAAGGAGGCTACACCTTC. The chain recombines TRBV4-3 with TRBJ1-2; D is unclear. V lost 4 bases and J 8 bases, leaving 14 bases between the germline ends. CDR1 is LGHNA, CDR2 YSLEER, per germline. The CDR3 runs 13 residues.